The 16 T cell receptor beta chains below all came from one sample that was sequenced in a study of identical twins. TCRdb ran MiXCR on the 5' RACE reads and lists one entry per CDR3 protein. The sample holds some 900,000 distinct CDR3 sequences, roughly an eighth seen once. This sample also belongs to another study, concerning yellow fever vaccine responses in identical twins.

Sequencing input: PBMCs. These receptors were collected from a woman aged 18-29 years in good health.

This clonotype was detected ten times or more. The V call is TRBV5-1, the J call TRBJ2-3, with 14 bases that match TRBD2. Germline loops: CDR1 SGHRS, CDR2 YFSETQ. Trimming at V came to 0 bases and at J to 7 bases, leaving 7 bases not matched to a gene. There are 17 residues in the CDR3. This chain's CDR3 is CASSLAGTSGRWNTQYF. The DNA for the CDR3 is TGCGCCAGCAGCTTGGCGGGGACTAGCGGGAGATGGAATACGCAGTATTTT. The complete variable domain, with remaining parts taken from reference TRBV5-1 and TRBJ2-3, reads KAGVTQTPRYLIKTRGQQVTLSCSPISGHRSVSWYQQTPGQGLQFLFEYFSETQRNKGNFPGRFSGRQFSNSRSEMNVSTLELGDSALYLCASSLAGTSGRWNTQYFGPGTRLTVL.

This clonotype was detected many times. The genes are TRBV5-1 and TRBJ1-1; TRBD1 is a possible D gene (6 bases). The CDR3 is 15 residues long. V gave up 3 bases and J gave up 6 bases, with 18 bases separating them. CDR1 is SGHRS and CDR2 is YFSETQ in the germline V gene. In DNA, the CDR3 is TGCGCCAGCAGCTATTCTAGACAGGACCCTTCTGAAGCTTTCTTT. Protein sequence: CASSYSRQDPSEAFF.

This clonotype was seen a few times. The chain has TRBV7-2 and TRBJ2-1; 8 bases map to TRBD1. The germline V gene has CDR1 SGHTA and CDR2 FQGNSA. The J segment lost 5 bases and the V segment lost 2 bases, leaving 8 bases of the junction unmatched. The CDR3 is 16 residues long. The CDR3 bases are TGTGCCAGCAGCTTAAGGACAGGGAGTTCTAACAATGAGCAGTTCTTC. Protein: CASSLRTGSSNNEQFF.

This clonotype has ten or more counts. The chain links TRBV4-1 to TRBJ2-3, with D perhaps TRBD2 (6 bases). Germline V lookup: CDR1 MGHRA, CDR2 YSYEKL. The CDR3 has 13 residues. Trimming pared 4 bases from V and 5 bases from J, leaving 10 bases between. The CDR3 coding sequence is TGCGCCAGCAGCCTAGGAGCGGGAGATACGCAGTATTTT. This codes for CASSLGAGDTQYF.

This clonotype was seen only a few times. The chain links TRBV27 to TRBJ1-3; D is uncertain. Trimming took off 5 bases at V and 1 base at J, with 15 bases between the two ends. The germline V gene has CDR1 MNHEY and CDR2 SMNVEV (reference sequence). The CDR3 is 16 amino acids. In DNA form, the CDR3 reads TGTGCCAGCAGTCCCCTGGGCGGTACGTCTGGAAACACCATATATTTT. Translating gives CASSPLGGTSGNTIYF.

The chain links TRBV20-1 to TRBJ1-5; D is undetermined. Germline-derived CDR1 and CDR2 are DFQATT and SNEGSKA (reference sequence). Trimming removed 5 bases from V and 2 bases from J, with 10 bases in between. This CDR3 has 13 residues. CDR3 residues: CSAGSGGNQPQHF. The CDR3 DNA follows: TGCAGTGCTGGGTCAGGCGGCAATCAGCCCCAGCATTTT.

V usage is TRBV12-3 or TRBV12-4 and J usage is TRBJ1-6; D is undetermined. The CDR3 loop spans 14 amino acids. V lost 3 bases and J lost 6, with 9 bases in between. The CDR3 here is CASSLSRSNSPLHF. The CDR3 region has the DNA TGTGCCAGCAGTTTGAGTCGGAGTAATTCACCCCTCCACTTT.

Here the CDR3 DNA reads TGTGCCAGCAGCGTAGCTTGGGGATCGGGGGAGACCCAGTACTTC. Translating it yields CASSVAWGSGETQYF. V and J are TRBV9 and TRBJ2-5, with D possibly matching TRBD2 (5 bases). This CDR3 spans 15 amino acids. With 0 bases removed from V and 5 bases from J, the gap between germline ends came to 14 bases. The germline CDR1 and CDR2 sequences are SGDLS and YYNGEE.

The DNA for the CDR3 is TGCGCCAGCAGCCCGTGGACAGGTCGAGCAAGAAATGAGCAGTTCTTC. As protein: CASSPWTGRARNEQFF. This chain links TRBV4-1 with TRBJ2-1, with 7 bases matching TRBD1. This CDR3 spans 16 amino acids. Looked up from germline, CDR1 is MGHRA and CDR2 is YSYEKL. The trim removed 4 bases at V and 7 bases at J, leaving 13 bases unmatched.

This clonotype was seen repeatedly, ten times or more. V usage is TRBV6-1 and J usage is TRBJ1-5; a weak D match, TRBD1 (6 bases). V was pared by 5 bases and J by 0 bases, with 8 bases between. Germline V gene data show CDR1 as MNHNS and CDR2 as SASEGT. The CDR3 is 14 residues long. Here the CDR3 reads CASSRGDSNQPQHF. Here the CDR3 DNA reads TGTGCCAGCAGTAGGGGGGATAGCAATCAGCCCCAGCATTTT.

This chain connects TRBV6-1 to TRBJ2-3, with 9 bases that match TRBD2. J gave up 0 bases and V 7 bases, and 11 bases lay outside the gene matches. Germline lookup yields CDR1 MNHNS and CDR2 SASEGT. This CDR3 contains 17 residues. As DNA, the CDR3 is TGTGCCAGCAACTCCCACCCGCGGGGGGGAAGCACAGATACGCAGTATTTT. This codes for CASNSHPRGGSTDTQYF.

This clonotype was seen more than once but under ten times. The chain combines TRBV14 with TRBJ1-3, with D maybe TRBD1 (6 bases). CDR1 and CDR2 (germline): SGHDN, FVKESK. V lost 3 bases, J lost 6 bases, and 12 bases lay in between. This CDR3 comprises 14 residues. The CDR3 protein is CASSQGTYLNTIYF. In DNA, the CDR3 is TGTGCCAGCAGCCAGGGGACATACCTAAACACCATATATTTT.

The chain's CDR3 is CASRLGGETWELFF. The DNA of the CDR3 is TGTGCCAGCAGACTCGGGGGGGAGACCTGGGAGCTGTTTTTT. This chain uses TRBV12-3 or TRBV12-4 with TRBJ2-2, with TRBD2 identical over 8 bases. V lost 6 bases to trimming and J lost 9 bases; unmatched junction nucleotides: 9. The CDR3 has 14 amino acids.

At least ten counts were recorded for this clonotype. The chain's CDR3 is CASSFQEGARYEQFF. The CDR3 region has the DNA TGTGCCAGCAGTTTCCAGGAGGGGGCAAGGTATGAGCAGTTCTTC. The chain has TRBV12-3 or TRBV12-4 and TRBJ2-1, with D possibly matching TRBD1 (7 bases). The CDR3 contains 15 residues. V lost 3 bases to trimming and J lost 8 bases, with 17 bases between them.

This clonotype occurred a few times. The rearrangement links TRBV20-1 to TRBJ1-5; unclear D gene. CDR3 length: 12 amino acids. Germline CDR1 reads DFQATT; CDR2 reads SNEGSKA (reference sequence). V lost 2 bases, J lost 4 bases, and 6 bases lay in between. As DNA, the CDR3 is TGCAGTGCTAGATCCCCTAATCAGCCCCAGCATTTT. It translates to CSARSPNQPQHF.

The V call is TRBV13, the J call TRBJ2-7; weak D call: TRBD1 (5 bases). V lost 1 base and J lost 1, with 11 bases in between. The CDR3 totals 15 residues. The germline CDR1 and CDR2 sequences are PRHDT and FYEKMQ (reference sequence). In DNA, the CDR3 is TGTGCCAGCAGCTTAGAGGTATCAGGGTCCTACGAGCAGTACTTC. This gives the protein CASSLEVSGSYEQYF.